This T cell receptor (beta chain) was obtained from a study of T-cell reconstitution after alpha-beta-depleted transplantation in children. General study findings and limits: One year post-transplant, T-cell counts and diversity were largely derived from T cells produced anew.

To note about this clonotype: What it binds is unknown.

The TCRbeta library incorporated unique molecular identifiers. TCRdb analysed the PCR reads with MiXCR anew, one entry per CDR3 protein. The table includes 90,000 to 100,000 distinct CDR3 sequences, about 25% detected once. The V end lost 3 bases, the J end lost 5 bases, and 11 bases lay between the germline ends. The CDR3 consists of 14 residues. The specimen was PBMCs, collected before TCRalphabeta/CD19-depleted stem cell transplant. The sequence came from a boy aged 2-9 years with acute lymphoblastic leukemia, due to receive a stem cell transplant. The rearrangement links TRBV12-3 or TRBV12-4 to TRBJ2-4; the D call may be TRBD1 or TRBD2 (6 bases each). CDR3 sequence: CASSLGGHQNIQYF. CDR3 nucleotide sequence: TGTGCCAGCAGTTTGGGGGGACATCAAAACATTCAGTACTTC.